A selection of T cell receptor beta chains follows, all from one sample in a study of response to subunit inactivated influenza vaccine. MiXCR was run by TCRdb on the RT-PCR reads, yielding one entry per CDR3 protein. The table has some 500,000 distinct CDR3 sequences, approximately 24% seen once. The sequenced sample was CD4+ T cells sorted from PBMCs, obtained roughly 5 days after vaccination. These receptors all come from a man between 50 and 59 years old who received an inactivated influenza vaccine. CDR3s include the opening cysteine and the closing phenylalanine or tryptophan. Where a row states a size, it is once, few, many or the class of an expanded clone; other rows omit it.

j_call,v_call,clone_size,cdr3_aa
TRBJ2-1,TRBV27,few,CASRLFAGDEQFF
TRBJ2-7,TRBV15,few,CATSREGQVYEQYF
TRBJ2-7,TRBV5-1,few,CASSLEDGSEQYF
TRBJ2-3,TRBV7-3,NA,CASSLRGTSGTSTDTQYF
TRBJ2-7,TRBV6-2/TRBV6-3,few,CASSLIAGTYEQYF
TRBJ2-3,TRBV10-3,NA,CAISATSGGTDTQYF
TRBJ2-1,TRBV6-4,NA,CASSPIWGQGGEQFF
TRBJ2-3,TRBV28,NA,CASSPRGQGLLDTQYF
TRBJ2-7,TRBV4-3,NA,CASSQDPWEIYEQYF
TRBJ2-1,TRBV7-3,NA,CASSSGTLNEQFF
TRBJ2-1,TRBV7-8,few,CASSFWGGRGSYNEQFF
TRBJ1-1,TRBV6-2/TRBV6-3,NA,CASTPWGGMGEAFF
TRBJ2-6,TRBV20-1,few,CSATREVGPTVSGANVLTF
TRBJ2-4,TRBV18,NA,CASSPQLRTGVDKNIQYF
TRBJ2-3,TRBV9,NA,CASSVAAGDTQYF
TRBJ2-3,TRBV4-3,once,CASSPHRHWTQYF
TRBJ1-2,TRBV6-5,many,CASSYNSRSNYGYTF
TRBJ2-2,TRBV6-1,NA,CASSAYTSAAGELFF
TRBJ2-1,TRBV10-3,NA,CAISEAQGYSSYNEQFF